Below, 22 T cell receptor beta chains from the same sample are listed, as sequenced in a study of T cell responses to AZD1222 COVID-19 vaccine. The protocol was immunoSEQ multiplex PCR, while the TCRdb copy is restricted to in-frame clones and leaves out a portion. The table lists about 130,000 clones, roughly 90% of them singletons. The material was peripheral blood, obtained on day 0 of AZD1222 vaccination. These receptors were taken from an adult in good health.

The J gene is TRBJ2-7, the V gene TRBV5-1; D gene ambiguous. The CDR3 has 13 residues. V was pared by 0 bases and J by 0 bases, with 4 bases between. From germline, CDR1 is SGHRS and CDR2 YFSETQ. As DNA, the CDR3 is TGCGCCAGCAGCTTGGCCTCCTCCTACGAGCAGTACTTC. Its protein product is CASSLASSYEQYF. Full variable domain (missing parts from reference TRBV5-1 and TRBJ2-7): KAGVTQTPRYLIKTRGQQVTLSCSPISGHRSVSWYQQTPGQGLQFLFEYFSETQRNKGNFPGRFSGRQFSNSRSEMNVSTLELGDSALYLCASSLASSYEQYFGPGTRLTVT.

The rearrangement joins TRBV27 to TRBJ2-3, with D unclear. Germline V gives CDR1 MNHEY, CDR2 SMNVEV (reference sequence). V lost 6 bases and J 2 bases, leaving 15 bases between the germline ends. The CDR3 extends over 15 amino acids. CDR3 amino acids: CASRSLRPSTDTQYF. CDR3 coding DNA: TGTGCCAGCAGGTCACTACGTCCTTCCACAGATACGCAGTATTTT.

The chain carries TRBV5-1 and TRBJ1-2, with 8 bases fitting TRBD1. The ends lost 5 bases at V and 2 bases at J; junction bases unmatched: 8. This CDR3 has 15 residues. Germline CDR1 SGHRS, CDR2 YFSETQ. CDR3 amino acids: CASSVTGDYNYGYTF. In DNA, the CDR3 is TGCGCCAGCAGTGTGACAGGGGACTACAACTATGGCTACACCTTC.

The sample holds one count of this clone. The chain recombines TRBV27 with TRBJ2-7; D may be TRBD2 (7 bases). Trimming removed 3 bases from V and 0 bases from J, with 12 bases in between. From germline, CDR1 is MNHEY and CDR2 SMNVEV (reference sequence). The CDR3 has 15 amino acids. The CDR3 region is CASSFGGAPSYEQYF. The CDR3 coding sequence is TGTGCCAGCAGTTTTGGGGGGGCCCCCTCCTACGAGCAGTACTTC.

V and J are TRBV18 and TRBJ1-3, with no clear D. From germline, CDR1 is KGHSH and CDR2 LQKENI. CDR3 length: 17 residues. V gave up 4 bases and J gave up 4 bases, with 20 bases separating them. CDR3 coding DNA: TGTGCCAGCTCACGAATTCCGGTCCGTGGGAGCGGAAACACCATATATTTT. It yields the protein CASSRIPVRGSGNTIYF.

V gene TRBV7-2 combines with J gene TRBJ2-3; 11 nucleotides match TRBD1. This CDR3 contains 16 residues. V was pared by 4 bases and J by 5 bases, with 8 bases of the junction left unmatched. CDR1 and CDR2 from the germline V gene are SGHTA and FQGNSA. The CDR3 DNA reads TGTGCCAGCAGCTCTAGACGGACAGGGGGCAGAGATACGCAGTATTTT. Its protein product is CASSSRRTGGRDTQYF.

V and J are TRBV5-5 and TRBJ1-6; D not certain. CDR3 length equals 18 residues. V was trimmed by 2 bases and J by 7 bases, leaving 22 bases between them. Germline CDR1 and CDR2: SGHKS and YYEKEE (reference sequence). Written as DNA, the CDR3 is TGTGCCAGCAGCTTTACGACCACTCGAGCCCGGATGAATTCACCCCTCCACTTT. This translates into CASSFTTTRARMNSPLHF.

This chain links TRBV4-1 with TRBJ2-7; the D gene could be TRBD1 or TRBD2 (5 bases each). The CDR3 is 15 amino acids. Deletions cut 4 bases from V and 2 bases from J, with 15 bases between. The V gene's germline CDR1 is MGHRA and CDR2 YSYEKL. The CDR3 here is CASSPLSGPTYEQYF. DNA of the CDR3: TGCGCCAGCAGCCCTCTCTCGGGACCAACCTACGAGCAGTACTTC.

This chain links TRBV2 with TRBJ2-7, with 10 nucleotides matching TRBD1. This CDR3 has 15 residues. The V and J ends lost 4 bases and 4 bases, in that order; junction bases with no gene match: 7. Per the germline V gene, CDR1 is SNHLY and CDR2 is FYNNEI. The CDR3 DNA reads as TGTGCCAGCAGTGGGGGGACAGGGGCTGGATACGAGCAGTACTTC. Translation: CASSGGTGAGYEQYF.

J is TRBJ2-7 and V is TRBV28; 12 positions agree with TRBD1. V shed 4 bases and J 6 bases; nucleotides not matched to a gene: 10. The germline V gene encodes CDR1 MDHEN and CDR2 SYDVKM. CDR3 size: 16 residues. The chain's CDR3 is CASSSGQGAIGGEQYF. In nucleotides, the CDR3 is TGTGCCAGCAGTTCGGGACAGGGGGCGATCGGAGGCGAGCAGTACTTC.

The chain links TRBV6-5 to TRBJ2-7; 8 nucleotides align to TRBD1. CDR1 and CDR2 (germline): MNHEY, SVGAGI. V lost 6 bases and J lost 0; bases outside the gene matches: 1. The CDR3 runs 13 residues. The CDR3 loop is CASSGQGSYEQYF. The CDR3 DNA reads TGTGCCAGCAGCGGACAGGGCTCCTACGAGCAGTACTTC.

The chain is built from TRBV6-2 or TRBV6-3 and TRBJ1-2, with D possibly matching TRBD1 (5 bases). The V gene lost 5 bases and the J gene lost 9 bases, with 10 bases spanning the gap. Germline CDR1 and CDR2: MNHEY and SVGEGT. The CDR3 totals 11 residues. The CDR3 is CASSDSLRYTF. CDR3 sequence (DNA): TGTGCCAGCAGTGACAGCCTACGCTACACCTTC.

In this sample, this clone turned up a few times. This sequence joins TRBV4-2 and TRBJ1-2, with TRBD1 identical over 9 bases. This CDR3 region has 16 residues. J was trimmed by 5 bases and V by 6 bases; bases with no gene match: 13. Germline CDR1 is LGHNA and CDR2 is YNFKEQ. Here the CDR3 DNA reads TGTGCCAGCAGGCAGACCGATAAGACAGGGGGATATGGCTACACCTTC. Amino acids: CASRQTDKTGGYGYTF.

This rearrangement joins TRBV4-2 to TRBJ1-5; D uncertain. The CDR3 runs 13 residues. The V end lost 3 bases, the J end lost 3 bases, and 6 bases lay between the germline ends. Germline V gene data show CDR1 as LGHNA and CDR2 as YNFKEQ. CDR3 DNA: TGTGCCAGCAGCCAGGGGTCCAATCAGCCCCAGCATTTT. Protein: CASSQGSNQPQHF.

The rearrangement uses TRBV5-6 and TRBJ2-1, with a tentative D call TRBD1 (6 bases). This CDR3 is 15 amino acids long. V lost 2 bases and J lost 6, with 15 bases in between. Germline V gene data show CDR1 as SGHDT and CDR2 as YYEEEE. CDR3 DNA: TGTGCCAGCAGCTTAGACAGGCTACGGGGCAATGAGCAGTTCTTC. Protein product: CASSLDRLRGNEQFF.

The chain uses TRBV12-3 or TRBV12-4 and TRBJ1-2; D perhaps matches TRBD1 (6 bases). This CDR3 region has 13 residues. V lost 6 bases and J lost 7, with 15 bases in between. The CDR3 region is CASSLRPGAGYTF. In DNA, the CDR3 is TGTGCCAGCAGCCTCCGACCGGGGGCTGGCTACACCTTC.

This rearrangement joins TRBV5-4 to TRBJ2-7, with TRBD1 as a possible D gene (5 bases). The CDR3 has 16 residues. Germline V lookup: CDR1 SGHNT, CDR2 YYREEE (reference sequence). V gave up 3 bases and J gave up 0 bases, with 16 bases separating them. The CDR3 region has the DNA TGTGCCAGCAGCTACGACAGCCAGGTGACCTCCTACGAGCAGTACTTC. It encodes CASSYDSQVTSYEQYF.

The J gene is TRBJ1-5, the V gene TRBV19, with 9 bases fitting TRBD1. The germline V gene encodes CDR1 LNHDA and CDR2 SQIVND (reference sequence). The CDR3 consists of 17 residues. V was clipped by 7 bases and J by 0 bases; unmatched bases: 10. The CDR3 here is CASTRPRDRASNQPQHF. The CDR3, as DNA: TGTGCCAGTACCCGGCCCCGGGACAGGGCTAGCAATCAGCCCCAGCATTTT.

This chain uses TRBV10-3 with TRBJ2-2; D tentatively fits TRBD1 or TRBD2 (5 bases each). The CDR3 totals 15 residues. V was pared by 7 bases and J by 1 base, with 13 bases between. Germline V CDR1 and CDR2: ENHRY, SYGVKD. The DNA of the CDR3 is TGTGCCATCAAGCCTTCGGGGCAGAACACCGGGGAGCTGTTTTTT. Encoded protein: CAIKPSGQNTGELFF.

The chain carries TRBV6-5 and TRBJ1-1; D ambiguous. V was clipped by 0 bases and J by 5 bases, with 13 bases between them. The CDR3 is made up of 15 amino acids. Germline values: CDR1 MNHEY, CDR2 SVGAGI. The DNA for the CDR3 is TGTGCCAGCAGTTACTCATCGAAAGGAATAACTGAAGCTTTCTTT. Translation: CASSYSSKGITEAFF.

CDR3 sequence: CASKVSLNTEAFF. The CDR3 nucleotides are TGTGCCAGCAAAGTTAGTCTTAACACTGAAGCTTTCTTT. The chain couples TRBV7-2 to TRBJ1-1; no firm D call. Germline loops: CDR1 SGHTA, CDR2 FQGNSA. The CDR3 spans 13 residues. With 7 bases removed from V and 2 bases from J, the gap between germline ends came to 11 bases.

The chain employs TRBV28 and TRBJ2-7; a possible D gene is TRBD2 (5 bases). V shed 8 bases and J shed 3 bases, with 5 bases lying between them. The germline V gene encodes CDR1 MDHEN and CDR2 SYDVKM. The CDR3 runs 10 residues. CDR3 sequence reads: CASGSYEQYF. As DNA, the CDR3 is TGTGCCAGCGGGAGCTACGAGCAGTACTTC.